These T cell receptor beta chains were read from a single sample in a study of blood T cell repertoires in COVID-19. Some clones are missing from TCRdb's copy, which holds only in-frame ones; the method was immunoSEQ multiplex PCR. The sample carries about 220,000 clones, roughly four fifths recorded once. The sequenced sample consisted of peripheral blood. All receptors derive from a woman older than 75 with COVID-19, enrolled during active disease. Each CDR3 is given with its conserved first and last residue. D genes are given only for firm matches.

D,J,V,CDR3
-,TRBJ1-2,TRBV30,CAGGGNYGYTF
-,TRBJ1-2,TRBV5-1,CASSLDRIGYTF
-,TRBJ2-1,TRBV28,CASSLAYNEQFF
TRBD1,TRBJ1-1,TRBV18,CASSPRAGTGKGSTEAFF
TRBD2,TRBJ2-2,TRBV3-1/TRBV3-2,CASSHLAGVPGELFF
TRBD1,TRBJ2-7,TRBV10-3,CAISGTGNNEQYF
-,TRBJ1-3,TRBV19,CASTPRVGGANSGNTIYF
TRBD2,TRBJ2-1,TRBV4-2,CASSQGLAGGLYNEQFF
-,TRBJ1-2,TRBV7-8,CASSLALRPVF
TRBD1,TRBJ1-1,TRBV10-2,CASSESDRGGAFF
TRBD2,TRBJ2-1,TRBV23-1,CASNVTSGGAYNEQFF
-,TRBJ1-2,TRBV4-1,CASSQVPGKIYGYTF
TRBD1,TRBJ1-1,TRBV29-1,CSVGDRGYGAFF
TRBD1,TRBJ1-2,TRBV28,CASSSRDRGDGYTF
TRBD1,TRBJ1-6,TRBV27,CASRDRETSPLHF
TRBD1,TRBJ1-4,TRBV3-1/TRBV3-2,CASSQGPGQINEKLFF
TRBD1,TRBJ1-2,TRBV5-1,CASSLEGQGARGYTF
-,TRBJ1-2,TRBV6-5,CASSWTGNYGYTF
-,TRBJ2-5,TRBV5-4,CASSFGGQETQYF
-,TRBJ2-6,TRBV19,CASSPSSLAGSSGANVLTF
TRBD1,TRBJ1-1,TRBV5-1,CASRIVQGAEAFF
TRBD1,TRBJ2-5,TRBV9,CASSVGTGVGQETQYF
-,TRBJ2-1,TRBV5-4,CASSDPPAPEQFF
TRBD2,TRBJ2-5,TRBV3-1/TRBV3-2,CASSQGGLQETQYF
-,TRBJ1-6,TRBV7-9,CASSSRQANSPLHF
-,TRBJ1-1,TRBV6-5,CASSQGGGSAFF
TRBD2,TRBJ2-7,TRBV11-3,CASSRGAGVSYEQYF
-,TRBJ1-2,TRBV30,CAWSVYEGGYTF
TRBD1,TRBJ1-2,TRBV18,CASSPGQEEVYTF
-,TRBJ1-2,TRBV5-6,CASSRRGFYGYTF
-,TRBJ1-5,TRBV5-5,CASSLGVLQGNQPQHF
TRBD1,TRBJ2-1,TRBV24-1,CATSDPGQGYNEQFF
-,TRBJ1-2,TRBV21-1,CASSKERFLYGYTF
TRBD1,TRBJ1-6,TRBV9,CASSANRGNSPLHF
TRBD1,TRBJ2-2,TRBV7-9,CASSPGQGAYTGELFF
-,TRBJ1-4,TRBV30,CAWSSTVGQYEKLFF
-,TRBJ1-1,TRBV28,CASSFLDTALEAFF
TRBD1,TRBJ2-5,TRBV3-1/TRBV3-2,CASSQGKGGKETQYF
-,TRBJ1-3,TRBV24-1,CATSDPRGSGNTIYF
-,TRBJ2-5,TRBV9,CASSVEPRRETQYF